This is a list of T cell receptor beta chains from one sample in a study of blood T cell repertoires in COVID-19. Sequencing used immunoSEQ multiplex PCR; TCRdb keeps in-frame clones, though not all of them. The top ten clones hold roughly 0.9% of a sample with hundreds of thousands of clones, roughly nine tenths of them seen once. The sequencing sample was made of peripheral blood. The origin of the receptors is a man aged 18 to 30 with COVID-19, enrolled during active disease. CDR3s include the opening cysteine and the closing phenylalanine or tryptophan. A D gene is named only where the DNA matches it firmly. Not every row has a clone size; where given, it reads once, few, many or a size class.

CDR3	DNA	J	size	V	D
CASSTGEFWAFF	TGTGCCAGCAGTACAGGGGAGTTCTGGGCTTTCTTT	TRBJ1-1	.	TRBV2	TRBD1
CASSLRPANYGYTF	TGTGCCAGCAGCTTACGTCCAGCTAACTATGGCTACACCTTC	TRBJ1-2	.	TRBV7-8	.
CASSFQGTYNSPLHF	TGTGCCAGCAGCTTTCAGGGGACCTATAATTCACCCCTCCACTTT	TRBJ1-6	.	TRBV5-4	.
CATSDRGLVESYEQYF	TGTGCCACGTCGGACAGGGGACTGGTAGAGTCCTACGAGCAGTACTTC	TRBJ2-7	.	TRBV19	TRBD1
CATSDFSYGYTF	TGTGCCACCAGTGATTTCAGCTATGGCTACACCTTC	TRBJ1-2	.	TRBV24-1	.
CASRTSGEDTQYF	TGTGCCAGCAGGACTAGCGGGGAAGATACGCAGTATTTT	TRBJ2-3	.	TRBV27	TRBD2
CASSWNAFGSDEQYF	TGCGCCAGCAGCTGGAATGCCTTCGGAAGCGACGAGCAGTACTTC	TRBJ2-7	.	TRBV5-1	.
CASSIGLAGWYEQYF	TGTGCCAGTAGTATTGGACTAGCGGGATGGTACGAGCAGTACTTC	TRBJ2-7	.	TRBV19	TRBD2
CASSQGVVGRSYGYTF	TGTGCCAGCAGCCAAGGGGTGGTCGGGAGATCCTATGGCTACACCTTC	TRBJ1-2	.	TRBV14	.
CASSPSPRENEQFF	TGTGCCAGCTCACCATCTCCCAGGGAAAATGAGCAGTTCTTC	TRBJ2-1	few	TRBV18	.
CASSPTGLAGEGRQFF	TGTGCCAGCAGCCCAACCGGACTAGCGGGAGAGGGCCGGCAGTTCTTC	TRBJ2-1	.	TRBV9	TRBD2
CASSDWTSGSDEQYF	TGTGCCAGTAGTGATTGGACTAGCGGGAGTGACGAGCAGTACTTC	TRBJ2-7	.	TRBV19	TRBD2
CASSYARGPGGTQYF	TGTGCCAGCAGCTACGCGCGGGGGCCGGGAGGGACCCAGTACTTC	TRBJ2-5	.	TRBV7-2	.
CASSSTGTGNEKLFF	TGTGCCAGCAGCTCGACAGGGACAGGGAATGAAAAACTGTTTTTT	TRBJ1-4	.	TRBV7-9	TRBD1
CASTGWTDPTGELFF	TGTGCCAGTACAGGGTGGACAGATCCCACCGGGGAGCTGTTTTTT	TRBJ2-2	.	TRBV19	.
CATSDGLQHNEQFF	TGTGCCACCAGTGATGGGCTACAGCACAATGAGCAGTTCTTC	TRBJ2-1	.	TRBV24-1	.
CASSSTGFGNTIYF	TGTGCCAGCAGCTCGACAGGGTTTGGAAACACCATATATTTT	TRBJ1-3	.	TRBV7-9	TRBD1
CASSLSGRYLRNEQYF	TGCGCCAGCAGCTTGAGCGGACGTTATCTCCGGAACGAGCAGTACTTC	TRBJ2-7	few	TRBV5-1	.
CASSSPTSGHNEQFF	TGTGCCAGCAGCTCCCCGACTAGCGGTCACAATGAGCAGTTCTTC	TRBJ2-1	.	TRBV11-2	TRBD2
CASSLGRQGEFAEAFF	TGTGCCAGCAGCCTCGGTAGACAGGGGGAATTCGCTGAAGCTTTCTTT	TRBJ1-1	once	TRBV25-1	TRBD1
CASQGSGLADTQYF	TGTGCCAGCCAGGGCTCCGGCTTGGCAGATACGCAGTATTTT	TRBJ2-3	.	TRBV13	.
CASSLPGLAAGELFF	TGTGCCAGCAGTCTCCCGGGACTAGCCGCCGGGGAGCTGTTTTTT	TRBJ2-2	.	TRBV6-5	TRBD2
CAWSTHFGRNGEQFF	TGTGCCTGGAGTACCCACTTTGGGAGAAACGGGGAGCAGTTCTTC	TRBJ2-1	.	TRBV30	.
CSAHNRGQGAAEAFF	TGCAGCGCTCACAATCGGGGGCAGGGGGCAGCTGAAGCTTTCTTT	TRBJ1-1	.	TRBV29-1	TRBD1
CASSFGQGGGANYGYTF	TGTGCCAGCAGTTTCGGACAGGGCGGGGGAGCTAACTATGGCTACACCTTC	TRBJ1-2	.	TRBV5-5	TRBD1